These 23 T cell receptor beta chains were all obtained from the same sample, sequenced in a study of blood T cell repertoires in COVID-19. TCRdb keeps only in-frame clones here, not all; method: immunoSEQ multiplex PCR. This sample has 65,000 to 95,000 clones; around 89% occur once, and the top ten carry approximately 12%. Sequences were obtained from peripheral blood. These receptors came from a man in his sixties or seventies with active or convalescent COVID-19.

A few counts support this clone. The rearrangement links TRBV9 to TRBJ1-1, with 9 positions matching TRBD1. Germline CDR1 and CDR2: SGDLS and YYNGEE. CDR3 length equals 15 residues. J was trimmed by 4 bases and V by 0 bases; bases with no gene match: 4. The CDR3 nucleotides read TGTGCCAGCAGCGTAGTAACAGGGGGCTCCACTGAAGCTTTCTTT. This sequence encodes CASSVVTGGSTEAFF.

The chain combines TRBV24-1 with TRBJ1-5; D is perhaps TRBD1 (6 bases). Trimming left V 4 bases short and J 2 bases short, with 14 bases between. This CDR3 region has 16 residues. Germline V lookup: CDR1 KGHDR, CDR2 SFDVKD. CDR3 DNA: TGTGCCACCAGTGAGGGCACAGGGTCCGGCAATCAGCCCCAGCATTTT. Translation gives CATSEGTGSGNQPQHF.

This chain connects TRBV7-9 to TRBJ2-1; TRBD2 agrees at 8 bases. The CDR3 loop spans 14 amino acids. The trim removed 4 bases at V and 6 bases at J, leaving 5 bases unmatched. Germline-derived CDR1 and CDR2 are SEHNR and FQNEAQ (reference sequence). The CDR3, as DNA: TGTGCCAGCAGCTCCCTCCGGGGGGGCAATGAGCAGTTCTTC. Translating gives CASSSLRGGNEQFF.

This chain links TRBV7-2 with TRBJ2-3; a possible D gene is TRBD1 (5 bases). Germline values: CDR1 SGHTA, CDR2 FQGNSA. This CDR3 has 18 amino acids. V lost 5 bases, J lost 7 bases, and 28 bases lay in between. The CDR3 sequence: CASSLLATLTVAPHTQYF. The CDR3 DNA reads TGTGCCAGCAGCCTGTTGGCGACCCTGACAGTTGCCCCTCATACGCAGTATTTT.

A single count supports this clone. This chain joins TRBV7-9 and TRBJ1-2; the D gene is possibly TRBD1 (5 bases). Trimming removed 1 base at V and 8 bases at J, with 11 bases between. This CDR3 spans 13 amino acids. CDR1 is SEHNR and CDR2 is FQNEAQ in the germline V gene (reference sequence). CDR3 sequence: CASSLGGQSGYTF. CDR3 bases: TGTGCCAGCAGCTTAGGGGGCCAGAGCGGCTACACCTTC.

V gene TRBV9 combines with J gene TRBJ2-1; no definite D call. CDR1 and CDR2 from the germline V gene are SGDLS and YYNGEE. V dropped 2 bases and J dropped 2 bases, with 14 bases sitting between them. The CDR3 totals 16 residues. The CDR3 protein is CASSVQPDSAYNEQFF. CDR3 in DNA: TGTGCCAGCAGCGTCCAGCCCGACTCGGCCTACAATGAGCAGTTCTTC. The complete variable domain, with remaining parts taken from reference TRBV9 and TRBJ2-1, reads DSGVTQTPKHLITATGQRVTLRCSPRSGDLSVYWYQQSLDQGLQFLIQYYNGEERAKGNILERFSAQQFPDLHSELNLSSLELGDSALYFCASSVQPDSAYNEQFFGPGTRLTVL.

The V gene is TRBV6-2 or TRBV6-3, the J gene TRBJ2-7; possibly TRBD2 for D (5 bases). The CDR3 has 13 amino acids. Trimming pared 3 bases from V and 3 bases from J, leaving 9 bases between. CDR1 is MNHEY, CDR2 SVGEGT, per germline. The CDR3 DNA follows: TGTGCCAGCAGTTATGGCGGGCTCTACGAGCAGTACTTC. Its translation: CASSYGGLYEQYF.

The V call is TRBV5-4, the J call TRBJ1-4, with D hard to call. CDR3 length: 14 residues. Trimming removed 0 bases at V and 8 bases at J, with 11 bases between. Germline-derived CDR1 and CDR2 are SGHNT and YYREEE (reference sequence). The DNA of the CDR3 is TGTGCCAGCAGCTTGGCGGAGTCCGGGGAAAAACTGTTTTTT. Its translation: CASSLAESGEKLFF.

The chain recombines TRBV10-2 with TRBJ2-5; D perhaps matches TRBD1 (6 bases). Trimming removed 2 bases at V and 2 bases at J, with 15 bases between. Germline-derived CDR1 and CDR2 are WSHSY and SAAADI. The CDR3 has 16 residues. CDR3 in DNA: TGCGCCAGCAGTGAGGGGGGCGCGACGGCGCAAGAGACCCAGTACTTC. It encodes CASSEGGATAQETQYF.

This chain links TRBV7-9 with TRBJ2-3, with 12 bases aligning to TRBD2. V was clipped by 5 bases and J by 2 bases; unmatched bases: 5. CDR3 length: 16 residues. Germline CDR1 reads SEHNR; CDR2 reads FQNEAQ (reference sequence). The DNA of the CDR3 is TGTGCCAGCAGCACCTCTAGCGGGGGGGACACAGATACGCAGTATTTT. Translating it yields CASSTSSGGDTDTQYF.

V and J are TRBV7-2 and TRBJ1-6; 9 bases fit TRBD1. V trimming: 8 bases; J trimming: 10 bases; junction bases outside the gene matches: 12. Germline lookup yields CDR1 SGHTA and CDR2 FQGNSA. The CDR3 is made up of 15 amino acids. CDR3 region: CASGGLGQGQSPLHF. For the CDR3, the DNA is TGTGCCAGCGGCGGGTTGGGACAGGGTCAATCACCCCTCCACTTT.

This rearrangement joins TRBV6-5 to TRBJ1-2, with TRBD1 matching over 8 bases. Germline CDR1 reads MNHEY; CDR2 reads SVGAGI. CDR3 length equals 13 residues. Trimming removed 6 bases from V and 4 bases from J; junction bases left unmatched: 4. CDR3 nucleotide sequence: TGTGCCAGCAGCCCGGGACAGGTCTATGGCTACACCTTC. Translation: CASSPGQVYGYTF.

V gene TRBV7-9 combines with J gene TRBJ1-2; 8 bases fit TRBD1. V lost 1 base to trimming and J lost 8 bases; unmatched junction nucleotides: 6. The length of the CDR3 is 14 residues. Germline CDR1 reads SEHNR; CDR2 reads FQNEAQ (reference sequence). The CDR3 sequence is CASSLGQGNQGYTF. DNA of the CDR3: TGTGCCAGCAGCTTAGGACAGGGGAATCAGGGCTACACCTTC. Full variable domain (missing parts from reference TRBV7-9 and TRBJ1-2): DTGVSQNPRHKITKRGQNVTFRCDPISEHNRLYWYRQTLGQGPEFLTYFQNEAQLEKSRLLSDRFSAERPKGSFSTLEIQRTEQGDSAMYLCASSLGQGNQGYTFGSGTRLTVV.

The rearrangement joins TRBV10-3 to TRBJ1-6; the D is unclear. The CDR3 spans 14 residues. Germline assignment: CDR1 ENHRY and CDR2 SYGVKD. Trimming pared 6 bases from V and 7 bases from J, leaving 13 bases between. Here the CDR3 DNA reads TGTGCCATCAGCGAGGGCTTACAGAATTCACCCCTCCACTTT. This encodes CAISEGLQNSPLHF.

The rearrangement uses TRBV3-1 (or the pseudogene TRBV3-2) and TRBJ2-7; 11 bases line up with TRBD2. The CDR3 runs to 16 residues. J was trimmed by 4 bases and V by 5 bases; bases with no gene match: 10. The germline V gene has CDR1 LGHDT and CDR2 YNNKEL (reference sequence). CDR3 sequence: CASSYRYTSGGYEQYF. The CDR3 DNA is TGTGCCAGCAGCTACCGATATACTAGCGGGGGATACGAGCAGTACTTC.

The V call is TRBV24-1, the J call TRBJ2-7; 9 bases fit TRBD1. V trimming: 9 bases; J trimming: 6 bases; junction bases outside the gene matches: 20. The CDR3 length is 17 residues. CDR1 is KGHDR and CDR2 is SFDVKD in the germline V gene. Here the CDR3 DNA reads TGTGCCACCCTACCAGCTGGCCGACCGGGACAGGGTGTCGAGCAGTACTTC. Encoded protein: CATLPAGRPGQGVEQYF.

This sequence joins TRBV11-2 and TRBJ2-5; 9 nucleotides agree with TRBD1. The V segment lost 9 bases and the J segment 3 bases; nucleotides outside the gene matches: 2. CDR1 is SGHAT and CDR2 is FQNNGV in the germline V gene. CDR3 size: 12 residues. The CDR3 spells CASRDREETQYF. The CDR3 region has the DNA TGTGCCAGTCGGGACAGGGAAGAGACCCAGTACTTC.

CDR3 residues: CASSYDRGIGEQYF. The CDR3 region has the DNA TGTGCCAGCAGTTATGATAGGGGGATAGGCGAGCAGTACTTC. The chain joins TRBV6-5 to TRBJ2-7, with a weak D call TRBD1 (6 bases). The CDR3 spans 14 residues. Germline values: CDR1 MNHEY, CDR2 SVGAGI. The V gene lost 3 bases and the J gene lost 6 bases, with 15 bases spanning the gap.

This rearrangement joins TRBV24-1 to TRBJ2-3; a weak D match, TRBD2 (5 bases). V was cut by 9 bases and J by 2 bases, with 14 bases left in between. The CDR3 spans 14 residues. Germline-derived CDR1 and CDR2 are KGHDR and SFDVKD. The CDR3 loop reads CATGLADFTDTQYF. DNA of the CDR3: TGTGCCACCGGGCTAGCCGATTTCACAGATACGCAGTATTTT.

This sequence joins TRBV28 and TRBJ1-5; D is uncertain. With 4 bases removed from V and 2 bases from J, the gap between germline ends came to 12 bases. CDR3 length equals 15 residues. In germline, CDR1 is MDHEN, CDR2 SYDVKM. The CDR3 region is CASSSPPGGNQPQHF. The CDR3 bases are TGTGCCAGCAGTTCCCCCCCCGGGGGCAATCAGCCCCAGCATTTT.

The chain recombines TRBV7-8 with TRBJ2-2; D is possibly TRBD1 (6 bases). Per the germline V gene, CDR1 is SGHVS and CDR2 is FQNEAQ. The ends were cut back, 4 bases at V and 1 base at J, with 10 bases in the middle. This CDR3 spans 15 amino acids. CDR3 residues: CASSYRDGNTGELFF. CDR3 DNA: TGTGCCAGCAGCTACAGGGACGGGAACACCGGGGAGCTGTTTTTT.

The gene calls are TRBV19 and TRBJ2-1; tentative D call: TRBD2 (7 bases). CDR1 is LNHDA, CDR2 SQIVND, per germline (reference sequence). This CDR3 contains 19 residues. V gave up 0 bases and J gave up 5 bases, with 23 bases separating them. This CDR3 is CASSIDPLKSGGIHNEQFF. As DNA, the CDR3 is TGTGCCAGTAGTATAGATCCCCTCAAATCGGGGGGCATTCACAATGAGCAGTTCTTC.

This clone was found a few times. One end of the junction varies from germline; a read error may be responsible. The rearrangement joins TRBV18 to TRBJ1-1; D unclear. Germline V gene lookup returns CDR1 KGHSH and CDR2 LQKENI. This CDR3 has 16 residues. CDR3 DNA: TGTGTCAGCTCACCAAAGTCCGGAAACAGCCTCACTGAAGCTTTCTTT. This sequence encodes CVSSPKSGNSLTEAFF.